This T cell receptor (beta chain) was identified in a study of cytomegalovirus exposure and HLA in healthy donors. As concerns this clone: What it binds is not known.

Germline CDR1 SGHVS, CDR2 FQNEAQ. Trimming pared 7 bases from V and 4 bases from J, leaving 20 bases between. The CDR3 has 16 amino acids. Study conclusions and caveats: Most TCR sequences were uncommon, yet certain public TCRs appeared in many donors.

The PCR made use of 60 Vbeta and 13 Jbeta primers. The repertoire was sequenced with immunoSEQ multiplex PCR; TCRdb's copy has only in-frame clones and lacks some. The data hold roughly 200,000 clones, with around 77% observed a single time. This clonotype was obtained from a man aged 60 to 75 in good health and CMV-seronegative. Input material: PBMCs. J is TRBJ2-1 and V is TRBV7-8; the D gene is possibly TRBD2 (5 bases). The CDR3 here is CASTPSGLSIYNEQFF. The CDR3 DNA is TGTGCCAGCACCCCCAGTGGACTCTCGATTTACAATGAGCAGTTCTTC.